This T cell receptor (beta chain) was captured by sequencing in a study of T cell responses to AZD1222 COVID-19 vaccine. Study observations and caveats: Mostly white British, mostly female donors; authors suggested clonal diversity may be underestimated. Among AZD1222 vaccinees, only 5 to 7 were seropositive at baseline. Rises in breadth and depth of Spike-specific TCRs came after two AZD1222 doses. Reports say nearly half of spike-specific TCRs go after unmutated variant regions.

This clone showed up just a few times. Its antigen is as yet unknown. The CDR3 sequence is 13 residues long. V lost 3 bases and J 2 bases, leaving 8 bases between the germline ends. Germline CDR1 reads SGHAT; CDR2 reads FQNNGV. Clones were read by immunoSEQ multiplex PCR, and TCRdb kept only the in-frame ones, dropping some. This table holds about 150,000 clones, about 93% found once. The sample was peripheral blood, taken on day 0 of AZD1222 vaccination. The V call is TRBV11-2, the J call TRBJ2-7, with D uncertain. This sequence was found in an adult in good health. The CDR3, as DNA: TGTGCCAGCAGCTTTTTCCAGACCTACGAGCAGTACTTC. Translating it yields CASSFFQTYEQYF. The entire variable domain, with the rest obtained from reference TRBV11-2 and TRBJ2-7, is as follows: EAGVAQSPRYKIIEKRQSVAFWCNPISGHATLYWYQQILGQGPKLLIQFQNNGVVDDSQLPKDRFSAERLKGVDSTLKIQPAKLEDSAVYLCASSFFQTYEQYFGPGTRLTVT.